Each of the 2 T cell receptor beta chains below was sequenced from the same sample in a study of cytomegalovirus exposure and HLA in healthy donors. Primers included in the PCR were 60 Vbeta and 13 Jbeta primers. Clones were read by immunoSEQ multiplex PCR, and TCRdb kept only the in-frame ones, dropping some. The sample holds approximately 150,000 clones; about three fifths are singletons and the top ten take around 7.1%. The sample consisted of PBMCs. These receptors were obtained from a woman aged 60-75 years in good health and CMV-seropositive.

The V and J genes are TRBV7-2 and TRBJ1-5, with 9 bases lining up with TRBD1. V was pared by 8 bases and J by 4 bases, with 0 bases of the junction left unmatched. Germline values: CDR1 SGHTA, CDR2 FQGNSA. This CDR3 contains 12 residues. This chain's CDR3 is CASGQGNQPQHF. CDR3 DNA: TGTGCCAGCGGACAGGGGAATCAGCCCCAGCATTTT.

J is TRBJ2-1 and V is TRBV6-1; possibly TRBD2 for D (5 bases). In germline, CDR1 is MNHNS, CDR2 SASEGT. The CDR3 loop spans 13 amino acids. V was trimmed by 3 bases and J by 7 bases, leaving 10 bases between them. The CDR3 DNA sequence: TGTGCCAGCAGTGACGGGATTTGGAATGAGCAGTTCTTC. Translated, it gives CASSDGIWNEQFF.